The 14 T cell receptor beta chains listed next were all sequenced from one sample in a study of post-analysis software for immune sequencing data. Study observations and caveats: Elevated frequency relative to controls characterized 4 or 5 TRBV segments in patients, TRBV5-6, TRBV5-1 and TRBV20-1 among them.

cDNA libraries of TCR beta carried unique molecular identifiers. TCRdb called the PCR reads again in MiXCR, with one record for every CDR3 protein. The sample yields hundreds of thousands of distinct CDR3 sequences, about 53% seen once. No antigen has been identified for these receptors. Sample: blood. The source of these receptors is a girl aged 5-17 years with multiple sclerosis.

On this clonotype: The junction departs from germline at one end; a sequencing error may be responsible. The rearrangement uses TRBV5-1 and TRBJ2-5; D assignment may be TRBD1 or TRBD2 (5 bases each). Germline values: CDR1 SGHRS, CDR2 YFSETQ. The CDR3 sequence is 14 residues long. The CDR3 DNA reads TGCGCCAGCAGCCCGGACACGTTGGGGGAGACTCAGTACTTC. Translating gives CASSPDTLGETQYF.

This clonotype appeared a few times. The J gene is TRBJ2-7, the V gene TRBV7-8; 14 bases agree with TRBD2. V dropped 5 bases and J dropped 12; count of bases not matched to a gene: 9. Germline V gives CDR1 SGHVS, CDR2 FQNEAQ. The CDR3 is made up of 14 amino acids. The CDR3 coding sequence is TGTGCCAGCAGCACGGGACTAGCGGGAGCGCCTGGGTACTTC. Its protein is CASSTGLAGAPGYF.

This chain links TRBV5-6 with TRBJ2-5; D is unclear. The J call is uncertain, as TRBJ2-7 better fits the DNA end. The CDR3 is 13 amino acids. Germline V lookup: CDR1 SGHDT, CDR2 YYEEEE. The CDR3 nucleotides read TGTGCCAGCAGCTTGGACCAAGTCCACGAGCAGTACTTC. Translation gives CASSLDQVHEQYF.

The CDR3 region is CASSLAAGTNHEQYF. In DNA, the CDR3 is TGTGCCAGCAGTTTAGCGGCTGGGACGAACCACGAGCAGTACTTC. The chain links TRBV12-3 or TRBV12-4 to TRBJ2-7; either TRBD1 or TRBD2 may supply D (5 bases each). This CDR3 region has 15 residues. V dropped 0 bases and J dropped 5 bases, with 14 bases sitting between them.

The chain couples TRBV7-8 to TRBJ2-7; TRBD2 matches at 12 bases. This CDR3 comprises 17 residues. V was clipped by 5 bases and J by 6 bases; unmatched bases: 14. Germline V gene lookup returns CDR1 SGHVS and CDR2 FQNEAQ. The CDR3 spells CASSEPMQLAGGAEQYF. As DNA, the CDR3 is TGTGCCAGCAGCGAACCTATGCAACTAGCGGGAGGTGCCGAGCAGTACTTC.

About this clonotype itself: One end of the junction does not line up with germline, which may come from a read error. The genes are TRBV5-5 and TRBJ2-7; 7 bases match TRBD1. The CDR3 length is 15 residues. Looked up from germline, CDR1 is SGHKS and CDR2 is YYEKEE (reference sequence). The CDR3 loop is CTSSLGQTSSYEQYF. The CDR3, as DNA: TGTACCAGCAGCTTGGGACAGACCTCCTCCTACGAGCAGTACTTC.

This clonotype was counted between two and nine times. The chain combines TRBV29-1 with TRBJ1-5; D not certain. The germline gives CDR1 SQVTM, CDR2 ANQGSEA. Trimming took off 5 bases at V and 0 bases at J, with 11 bases between the two ends. The length of the CDR3 is 14 residues. In DNA, the CDR3 is TGCAGCGTTTGGACCGGGTTTAGCAATCAGCCCCAGCATTTT. Its protein is CSVWTGFSNQPQHF.

The chain is built from TRBV15 and TRBJ2-7; TRBD2 might be the D (6 bases). The DNA end is more similar to TRBJ2-5, so the J call may be wrong. Germline CDR1 and CDR2: LNHNV and YYDKDF (reference sequence). The CDR3 has 17 amino acids. The CDR3 region has the DNA TGTGCCACCAGCAGAGATTTCGTAGGGACTGCAAAAGAGACCCAGTACTTC. Amino acid sequence: CATSRDFVGTAKETQYF.

The rearrangement links TRBV12-3 or TRBV12-4 to TRBJ2-7; D is tentatively TRBD1 or TRBD2 (5 bases each). With 5 bases removed from V and 0 bases from J, the gap between germline ends came to 11 bases. CDR3 size: 14 residues. CDR3 sequence (DNA): TGTGCCAGCAGTAACCCCGGGACCTCCTACGAGCAGTACTTC. Amino acids: CASSNPGTSYEQYF.

This clonotype was recorded at least ten times. The chain recombines TRBV28 with TRBJ2-7; 8 bases align to TRBD2. The ends lost 5 bases at V and 3 bases at J; junction bases unmatched: 12. Germline CDR1 MDHEN, CDR2 SYDVKM. The CDR3 contains 16 residues. Written as DNA, the CDR3 is TGTGCCAGCAGTCCCCCAACACGGGGGGGTGGCTACGAGCAGTACTTC. Translation: CASSPPTRGGGYEQYF.

This clonotype occurred a few times. The V gene is TRBV6-5, the J gene TRBJ1-2, with 7 bases identical to TRBD1. This CDR3 is 15 amino acids long. Per the germline V gene, CDR1 is MNHEY and CDR2 is SVGAGI. The junction had 12 bases not matched to a gene; V was cut back by 7 bases and J by 4 bases. The CDR3 DNA follows: TGTGCCAGCACCCAATCCCCACAGGGGTCCTATGGCTACACCTTC. Translating it yields CASTQSPQGSYGYTF.

This clonotype was counted only a few times. The CDR3 region is CSARWSSGKGEQFF. The CDR3 nucleotides read TGCAGTGCTAGATGGTCTAGCGGGAAGGGTGAGCAGTTCTTC. The chain links TRBV20-1 to TRBJ2-1; 9 nucleotides match TRBD2. Germline CDR1 reads DFQATT; CDR2 reads SNEGSKA (reference sequence). The CDR3 totals 14 residues. With V trimmed by 2 bases and J by 9 bases, 8 bases remained unmatched.

The V and J genes are TRBV2 and TRBJ1-1; TRBD1 is a possible D gene (5 bases). Trimming took 6 bases from V and 1 from J, leaving 12 bases between them. The CDR3 runs 14 residues. The germline gives CDR1 SNHLY, CDR2 FYNNEI. CDR3 DNA: TGTGCCAGCAGGGGGGACGGCAAGAACACTGAAGCTTTCTTT. It codes for CASRGDGKNTEAFF.

This clonotype was counted only a few times. The rearrangement uses TRBV5-6 and TRBJ2-5, with 7 nucleotides matching TRBD2. The CDR3 extends over 17 amino acids. The germline V gene encodes CDR1 SGHDT and CDR2 YYEEEE. The V segment lost 4 bases and the J segment 2 bases; nucleotides outside the gene matches: 14. As DNA, the CDR3 is TGTGCCAGCAGCGAAGAATCTAGCGGATTCCTTCAAGAGACCCAGTACTTC. This translates into CASSEESSGFLQETQYF.